The following is a TCR beta chain sequence with its context. The antigen this receptor binds is unknown. The input lacks base qualities; no much larger clone sits a single base away. These data come from a study of beta chain features in type 1 diabetes (dated by TCRdb to 2017 to 2018). Regarding the research as a whole: Mean age, gender distribution, total cell number and subset yield were not different between patients and healthy donors. The study compared TCRB repertoires of sorted circulating CD4+ T cell subsets between recently diagnosed type 1 diabetes patients and matched healthy donors. A total of about 99,000,000 sorted cells were examined across all samples, and RNA yield correlated strongly with the number of cells per subset. Regulatory and stem cell-like memory subsets were obtained from only 8 patients and about 8 healthy donors, while naive and central memory subsets were obtained from all 28 donors. Study-level results and caveats: Shorter templates might be favored by PCR, yet because patient and control samples were amplified and corrected together, any such skew would affect both groups equally. A moderate but significant shortening of TCRB CDR3 length was observed in type 1 diabetes patients in all four CD4+ subsets. Patients with type 1 diabetes made fewer insertions and deleted more nucleotides at VDJ recombination sites, implying thymic rearrangement abnormalities. HLA sub-analyses involved small numbers of individuals, so any influence of HLA type on TCRB rearrangement remained unresolved. Because cDNA was sequenced instead of genomic DNA, highly expressing activated cells could be over-represented, though the groups showed no difference in activation or CD3 levels. Naive, central memory and regulatory TCRB repertoires appeared more similar among patients than among healthy donors.

Reading the germline V gene gives CDR1 SGHTA and CDR2 FQGNSA. Unmatched junction bases come to 4, with V trimmed by 1 base and J by 5 bases. The CDR3, from cysteine to phenylalanine, totals 14 residues. The only DNA kept is the CDR3, 42 bases in frame from the first base. The High Capacity cDNA Reverse Transcription Kit was used to reverse transcribe all of the isolated RNA, meaning that expressed TCRB transcripts were what got sequenced. Naive, central memory and regulatory T cell samples underwent deep immunoSEQ sequencing, averaging around 4 million total reads per sample. Sorted cells were lysed in RLT buffer, and RNA was extracted using DNase-treated RNeasy Micro or Mini kits according to cell number. To prevent cross-contamination, every cell subset was processed on its own, while patient and healthy donor samples were processed together. TCRB sequences were amplified from cDNA with the immunoSEQ multiplex PCR, producing 87-bp fragments spanning the CDR3 region. Sequencing of the amplicons was done on the Illumina HiSeq platform. Per the original workflow: PCR bias was corrected computationally using synthetic template baselines, and reads within Hamming distance 2 were collapsed, with unmergeable singletons discarded. Reads were aligned to IMGT to assign V, D and J genes, CDR3 length, and insertions or deletions at six rearrangement sites. Within each subset, clonotype counts were normalized to sorted cell number, and only after that were true diversity and Gini coefficients computed with the tcR R package. The overlap coefficient, calculated on TCRB nucleotide sequences, was used to measure repertoire sharing. The table comes from immuneACCESS by way of TCRdb, which keeps in-frame sequences with V and J called. Part of the clones is missing from these tables; in studies checked, under half for an unresolved V gene and the rest for unknown reasons. V and J calls and clone size come straight from that table; D and trimming were deduced from the DNA. Within this sample are about 140,000 clones, with about a tenth of them counted one time only. The leading ten clones occupy about 0.6% of the sample.

Each donor gave one peripheral blood draw, roughly 120 mL on average, collected into heparinised tubes. Using a panel that included CD45RO, CCR7, CD25, CD127, CD95 and CD27, naive, central memory, regulatory and stem cell-like memory CD4+ T cells were sorted on a BD FACSAria II. A purity above 98% was achieved for all sorted populations. PBMCs were isolated right away by Lymphoprep density gradient centrifugation and were stained directly, without culture. So that batch effects would be minimized, each experiment stained and sorted samples in pairs, pairing one healthy donor with one patient. The specimen sequenced was central memory CD4+ T cells from blood. The clonotype comes from a middle-aged woman in good health. This chain is built from TRBV7-2 and TRBJ2-5; 7 middle bases align to TRBD1. The nucleotides are TGTGCCAGCAGCTTAGAGAGGGGGCGGGAGACCCAGTACTTC. Protein translation: CASSLERGRETQYF.